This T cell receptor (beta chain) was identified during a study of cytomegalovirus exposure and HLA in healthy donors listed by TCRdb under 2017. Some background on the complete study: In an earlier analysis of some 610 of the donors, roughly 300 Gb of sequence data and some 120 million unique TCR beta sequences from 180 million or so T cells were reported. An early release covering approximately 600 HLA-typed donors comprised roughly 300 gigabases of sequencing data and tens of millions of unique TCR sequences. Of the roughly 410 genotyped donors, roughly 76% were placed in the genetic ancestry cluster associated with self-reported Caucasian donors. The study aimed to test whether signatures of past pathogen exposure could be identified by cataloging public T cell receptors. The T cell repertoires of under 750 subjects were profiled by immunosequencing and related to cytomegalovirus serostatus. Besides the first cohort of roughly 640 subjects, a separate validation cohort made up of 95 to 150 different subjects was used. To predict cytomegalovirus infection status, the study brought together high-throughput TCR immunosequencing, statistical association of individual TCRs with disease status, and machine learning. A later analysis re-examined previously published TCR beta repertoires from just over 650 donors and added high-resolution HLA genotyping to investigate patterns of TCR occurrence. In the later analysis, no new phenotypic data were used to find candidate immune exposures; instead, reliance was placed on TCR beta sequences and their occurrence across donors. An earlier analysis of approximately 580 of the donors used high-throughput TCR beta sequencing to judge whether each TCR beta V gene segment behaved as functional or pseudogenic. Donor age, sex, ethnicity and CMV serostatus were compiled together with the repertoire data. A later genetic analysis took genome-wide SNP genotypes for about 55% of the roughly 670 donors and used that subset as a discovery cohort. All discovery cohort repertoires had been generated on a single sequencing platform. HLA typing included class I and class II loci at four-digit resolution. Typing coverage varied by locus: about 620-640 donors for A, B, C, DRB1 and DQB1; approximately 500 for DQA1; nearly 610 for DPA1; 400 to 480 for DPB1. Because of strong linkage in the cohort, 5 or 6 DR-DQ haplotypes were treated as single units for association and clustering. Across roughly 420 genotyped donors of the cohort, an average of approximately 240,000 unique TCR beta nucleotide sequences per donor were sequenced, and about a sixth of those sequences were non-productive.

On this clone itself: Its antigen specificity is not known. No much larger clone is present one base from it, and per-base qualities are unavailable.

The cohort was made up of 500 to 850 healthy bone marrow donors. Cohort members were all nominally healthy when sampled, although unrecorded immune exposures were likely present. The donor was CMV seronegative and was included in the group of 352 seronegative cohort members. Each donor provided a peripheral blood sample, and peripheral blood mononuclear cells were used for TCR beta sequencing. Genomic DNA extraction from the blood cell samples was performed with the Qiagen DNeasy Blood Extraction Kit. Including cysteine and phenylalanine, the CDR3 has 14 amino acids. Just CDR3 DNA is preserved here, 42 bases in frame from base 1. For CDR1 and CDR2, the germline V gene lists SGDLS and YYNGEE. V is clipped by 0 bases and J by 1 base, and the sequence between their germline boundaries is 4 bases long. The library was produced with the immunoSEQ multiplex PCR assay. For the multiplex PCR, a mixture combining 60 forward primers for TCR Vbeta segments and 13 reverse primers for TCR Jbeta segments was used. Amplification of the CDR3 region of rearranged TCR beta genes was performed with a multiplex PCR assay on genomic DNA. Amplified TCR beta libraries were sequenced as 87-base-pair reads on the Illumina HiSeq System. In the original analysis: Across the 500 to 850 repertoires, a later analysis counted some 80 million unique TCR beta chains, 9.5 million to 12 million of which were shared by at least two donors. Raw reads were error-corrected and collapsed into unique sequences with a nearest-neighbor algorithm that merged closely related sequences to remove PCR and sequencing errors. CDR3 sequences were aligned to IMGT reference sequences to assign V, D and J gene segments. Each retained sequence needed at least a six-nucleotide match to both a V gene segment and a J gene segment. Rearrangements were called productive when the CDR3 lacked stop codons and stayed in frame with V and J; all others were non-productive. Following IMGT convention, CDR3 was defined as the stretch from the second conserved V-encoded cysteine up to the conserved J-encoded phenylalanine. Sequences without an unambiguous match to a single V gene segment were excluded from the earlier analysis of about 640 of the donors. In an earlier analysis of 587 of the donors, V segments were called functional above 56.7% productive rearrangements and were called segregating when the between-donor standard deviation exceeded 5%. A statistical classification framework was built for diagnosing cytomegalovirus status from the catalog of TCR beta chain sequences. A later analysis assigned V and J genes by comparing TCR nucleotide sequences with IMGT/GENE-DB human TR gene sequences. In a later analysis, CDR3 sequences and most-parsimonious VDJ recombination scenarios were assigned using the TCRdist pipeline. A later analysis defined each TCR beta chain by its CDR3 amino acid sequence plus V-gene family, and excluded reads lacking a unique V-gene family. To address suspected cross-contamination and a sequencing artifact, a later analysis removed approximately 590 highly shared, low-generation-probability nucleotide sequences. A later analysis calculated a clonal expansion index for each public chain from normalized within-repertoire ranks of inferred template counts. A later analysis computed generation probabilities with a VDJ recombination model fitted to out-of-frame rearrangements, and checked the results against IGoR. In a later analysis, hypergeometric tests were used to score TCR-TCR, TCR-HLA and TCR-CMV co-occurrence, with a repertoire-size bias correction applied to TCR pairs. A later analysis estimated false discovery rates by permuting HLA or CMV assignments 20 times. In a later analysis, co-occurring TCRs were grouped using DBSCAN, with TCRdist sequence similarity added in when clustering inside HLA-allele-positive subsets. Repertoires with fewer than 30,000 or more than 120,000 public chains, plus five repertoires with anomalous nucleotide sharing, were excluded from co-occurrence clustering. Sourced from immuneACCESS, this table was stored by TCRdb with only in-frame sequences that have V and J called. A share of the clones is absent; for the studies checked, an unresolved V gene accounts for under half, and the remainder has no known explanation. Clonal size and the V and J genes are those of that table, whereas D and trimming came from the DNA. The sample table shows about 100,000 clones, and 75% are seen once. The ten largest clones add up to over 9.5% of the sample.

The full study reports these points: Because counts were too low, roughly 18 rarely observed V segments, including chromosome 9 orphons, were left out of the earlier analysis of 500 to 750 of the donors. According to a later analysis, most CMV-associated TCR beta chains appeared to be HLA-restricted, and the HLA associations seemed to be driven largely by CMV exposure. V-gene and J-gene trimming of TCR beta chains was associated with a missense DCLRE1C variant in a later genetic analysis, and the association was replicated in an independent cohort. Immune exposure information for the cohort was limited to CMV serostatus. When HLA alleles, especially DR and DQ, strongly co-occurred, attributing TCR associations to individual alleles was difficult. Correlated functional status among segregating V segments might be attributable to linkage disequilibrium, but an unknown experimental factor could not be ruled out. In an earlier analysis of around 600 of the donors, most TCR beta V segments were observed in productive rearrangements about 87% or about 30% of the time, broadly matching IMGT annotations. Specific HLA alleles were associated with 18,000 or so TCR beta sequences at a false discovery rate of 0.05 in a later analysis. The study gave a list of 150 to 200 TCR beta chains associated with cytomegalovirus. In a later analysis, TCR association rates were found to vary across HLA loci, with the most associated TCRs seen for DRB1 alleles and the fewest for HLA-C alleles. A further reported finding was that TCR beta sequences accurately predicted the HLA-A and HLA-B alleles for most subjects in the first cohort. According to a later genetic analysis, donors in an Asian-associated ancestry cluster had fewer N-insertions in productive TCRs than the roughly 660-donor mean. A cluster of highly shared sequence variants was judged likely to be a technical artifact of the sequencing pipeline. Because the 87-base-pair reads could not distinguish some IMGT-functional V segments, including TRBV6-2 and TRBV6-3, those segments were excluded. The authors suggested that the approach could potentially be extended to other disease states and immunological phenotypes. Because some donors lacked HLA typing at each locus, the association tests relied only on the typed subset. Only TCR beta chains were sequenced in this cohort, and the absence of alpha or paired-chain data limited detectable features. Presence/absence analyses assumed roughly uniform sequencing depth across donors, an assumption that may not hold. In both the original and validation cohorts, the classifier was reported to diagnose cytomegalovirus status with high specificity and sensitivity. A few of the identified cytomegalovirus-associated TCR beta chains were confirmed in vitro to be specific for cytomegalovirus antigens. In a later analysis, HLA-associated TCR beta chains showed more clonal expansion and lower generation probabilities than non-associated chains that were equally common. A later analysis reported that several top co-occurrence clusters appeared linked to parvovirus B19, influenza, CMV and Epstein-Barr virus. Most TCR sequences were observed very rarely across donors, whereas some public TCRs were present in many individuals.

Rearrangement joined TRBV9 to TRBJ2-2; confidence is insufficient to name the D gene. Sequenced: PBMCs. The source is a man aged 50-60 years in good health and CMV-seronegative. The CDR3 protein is CASSVAGNTGELFF. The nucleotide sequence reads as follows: TGTGCCAGCAGCGTAGCCGGGAACACCGGGGAGCTGTTTTTT.